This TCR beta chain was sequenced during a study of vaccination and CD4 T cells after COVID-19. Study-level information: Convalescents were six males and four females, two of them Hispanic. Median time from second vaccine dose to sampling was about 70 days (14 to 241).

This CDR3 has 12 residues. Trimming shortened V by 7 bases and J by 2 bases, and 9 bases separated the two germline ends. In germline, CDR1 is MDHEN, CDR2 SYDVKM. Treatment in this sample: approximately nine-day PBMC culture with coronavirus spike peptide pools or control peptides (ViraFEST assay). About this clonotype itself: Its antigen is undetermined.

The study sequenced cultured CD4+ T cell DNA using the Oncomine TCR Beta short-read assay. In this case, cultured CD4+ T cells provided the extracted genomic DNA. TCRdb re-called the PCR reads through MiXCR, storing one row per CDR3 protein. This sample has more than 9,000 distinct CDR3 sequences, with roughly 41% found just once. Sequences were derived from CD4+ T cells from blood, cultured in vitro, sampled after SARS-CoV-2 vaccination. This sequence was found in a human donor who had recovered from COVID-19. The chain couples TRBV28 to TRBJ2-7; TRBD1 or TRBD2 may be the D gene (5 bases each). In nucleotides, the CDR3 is TGTGCCAGCACTGGGGGTACCTACGAGCAGTACTTC. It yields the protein CASTGGTYEQYF.